This T cell receptor beta chain was profiled in a study of a mutant IDH1 vaccine in newly diagnosed glioma. As for the study in general: Most patients had radiochemotherapy with temozolomide before enrollment; others had one alone. Week 35 brought visit V12, which was followed by visit V13 at week 47. Study results and caveats: Among top peripheral T cell clonotypes, changes seemed unrelated to pseudoprogression.

Clones were sequenced by immunoSEQ multiplex PCR, and TCRdb holds only the in-frame ones, with some missing. The table has tens of thousands of clones, 81% seen once. CDR1 SGHVS and CDR2 FNYEAQ come from the germline V gene. The CDR3 covers 11 residues. Of note for this clone: Its antigen is currently unknown. The junction departs from the called germline gene at one end, perhaps through a read error.

Time point in this sample: week 35, safety follow-up. All doses held 300 ug of mutant IDH1 20-mer peptide, with topical imiquimod. The V call is TRBV7-6, the J call TRBJ2-1; 9 positions agree with TRBD2. The sequence derives from a woman aged 40 to 50 with glioma. Some clones in this sample may be carry-over from other donors' samples. The sample consisted of PBMCs, taken from a glioma patient whose treatment included an IDH1 peptide vaccine. The DNA for the CDR3 is TGTGCCAGCAGCTCGGGACTAGCTCAGATCTTC. Translated, it gives CASSSGLAQIF.